This T cell receptor (beta chain) was retrieved from a study of blood T cell repertoires in COVID-19. Study details: The study drew acute and convalescent COVID-19 samples from the United States, Italy and Spain.

Data came from immunoSEQ multiplex PCR; TCRdb stores just in-frame clones and leaves some out. The sample carries about 400,000 clones, 80% to 90% recorded once. The V gene's germline CDR1 is SGHNT and CDR2 YYREEE (reference sequence). The CDR3 length is 14 residues. Trimming shortened V by 0 bases and J by 1 base, and 7 bases separated the two germline ends. Allocation to cohorts depended on clinical history reported by the participants. This receptor was obtained from a middle-aged man in a cohort exposed to, infected with or recovered from COVID-19 (not recorded which). The specimen was PBMCs or T cells enriched from blood (not recorded which). The J gene is TRBJ2-5, the V gene TRBV5-4; D unresolved. The CDR3 protein is CASSLEQFQETQYF. Here the CDR3 DNA reads TGTGCCAGCAGCTTGGAACAGTTCCAAGAGACCCAGTACTTC.